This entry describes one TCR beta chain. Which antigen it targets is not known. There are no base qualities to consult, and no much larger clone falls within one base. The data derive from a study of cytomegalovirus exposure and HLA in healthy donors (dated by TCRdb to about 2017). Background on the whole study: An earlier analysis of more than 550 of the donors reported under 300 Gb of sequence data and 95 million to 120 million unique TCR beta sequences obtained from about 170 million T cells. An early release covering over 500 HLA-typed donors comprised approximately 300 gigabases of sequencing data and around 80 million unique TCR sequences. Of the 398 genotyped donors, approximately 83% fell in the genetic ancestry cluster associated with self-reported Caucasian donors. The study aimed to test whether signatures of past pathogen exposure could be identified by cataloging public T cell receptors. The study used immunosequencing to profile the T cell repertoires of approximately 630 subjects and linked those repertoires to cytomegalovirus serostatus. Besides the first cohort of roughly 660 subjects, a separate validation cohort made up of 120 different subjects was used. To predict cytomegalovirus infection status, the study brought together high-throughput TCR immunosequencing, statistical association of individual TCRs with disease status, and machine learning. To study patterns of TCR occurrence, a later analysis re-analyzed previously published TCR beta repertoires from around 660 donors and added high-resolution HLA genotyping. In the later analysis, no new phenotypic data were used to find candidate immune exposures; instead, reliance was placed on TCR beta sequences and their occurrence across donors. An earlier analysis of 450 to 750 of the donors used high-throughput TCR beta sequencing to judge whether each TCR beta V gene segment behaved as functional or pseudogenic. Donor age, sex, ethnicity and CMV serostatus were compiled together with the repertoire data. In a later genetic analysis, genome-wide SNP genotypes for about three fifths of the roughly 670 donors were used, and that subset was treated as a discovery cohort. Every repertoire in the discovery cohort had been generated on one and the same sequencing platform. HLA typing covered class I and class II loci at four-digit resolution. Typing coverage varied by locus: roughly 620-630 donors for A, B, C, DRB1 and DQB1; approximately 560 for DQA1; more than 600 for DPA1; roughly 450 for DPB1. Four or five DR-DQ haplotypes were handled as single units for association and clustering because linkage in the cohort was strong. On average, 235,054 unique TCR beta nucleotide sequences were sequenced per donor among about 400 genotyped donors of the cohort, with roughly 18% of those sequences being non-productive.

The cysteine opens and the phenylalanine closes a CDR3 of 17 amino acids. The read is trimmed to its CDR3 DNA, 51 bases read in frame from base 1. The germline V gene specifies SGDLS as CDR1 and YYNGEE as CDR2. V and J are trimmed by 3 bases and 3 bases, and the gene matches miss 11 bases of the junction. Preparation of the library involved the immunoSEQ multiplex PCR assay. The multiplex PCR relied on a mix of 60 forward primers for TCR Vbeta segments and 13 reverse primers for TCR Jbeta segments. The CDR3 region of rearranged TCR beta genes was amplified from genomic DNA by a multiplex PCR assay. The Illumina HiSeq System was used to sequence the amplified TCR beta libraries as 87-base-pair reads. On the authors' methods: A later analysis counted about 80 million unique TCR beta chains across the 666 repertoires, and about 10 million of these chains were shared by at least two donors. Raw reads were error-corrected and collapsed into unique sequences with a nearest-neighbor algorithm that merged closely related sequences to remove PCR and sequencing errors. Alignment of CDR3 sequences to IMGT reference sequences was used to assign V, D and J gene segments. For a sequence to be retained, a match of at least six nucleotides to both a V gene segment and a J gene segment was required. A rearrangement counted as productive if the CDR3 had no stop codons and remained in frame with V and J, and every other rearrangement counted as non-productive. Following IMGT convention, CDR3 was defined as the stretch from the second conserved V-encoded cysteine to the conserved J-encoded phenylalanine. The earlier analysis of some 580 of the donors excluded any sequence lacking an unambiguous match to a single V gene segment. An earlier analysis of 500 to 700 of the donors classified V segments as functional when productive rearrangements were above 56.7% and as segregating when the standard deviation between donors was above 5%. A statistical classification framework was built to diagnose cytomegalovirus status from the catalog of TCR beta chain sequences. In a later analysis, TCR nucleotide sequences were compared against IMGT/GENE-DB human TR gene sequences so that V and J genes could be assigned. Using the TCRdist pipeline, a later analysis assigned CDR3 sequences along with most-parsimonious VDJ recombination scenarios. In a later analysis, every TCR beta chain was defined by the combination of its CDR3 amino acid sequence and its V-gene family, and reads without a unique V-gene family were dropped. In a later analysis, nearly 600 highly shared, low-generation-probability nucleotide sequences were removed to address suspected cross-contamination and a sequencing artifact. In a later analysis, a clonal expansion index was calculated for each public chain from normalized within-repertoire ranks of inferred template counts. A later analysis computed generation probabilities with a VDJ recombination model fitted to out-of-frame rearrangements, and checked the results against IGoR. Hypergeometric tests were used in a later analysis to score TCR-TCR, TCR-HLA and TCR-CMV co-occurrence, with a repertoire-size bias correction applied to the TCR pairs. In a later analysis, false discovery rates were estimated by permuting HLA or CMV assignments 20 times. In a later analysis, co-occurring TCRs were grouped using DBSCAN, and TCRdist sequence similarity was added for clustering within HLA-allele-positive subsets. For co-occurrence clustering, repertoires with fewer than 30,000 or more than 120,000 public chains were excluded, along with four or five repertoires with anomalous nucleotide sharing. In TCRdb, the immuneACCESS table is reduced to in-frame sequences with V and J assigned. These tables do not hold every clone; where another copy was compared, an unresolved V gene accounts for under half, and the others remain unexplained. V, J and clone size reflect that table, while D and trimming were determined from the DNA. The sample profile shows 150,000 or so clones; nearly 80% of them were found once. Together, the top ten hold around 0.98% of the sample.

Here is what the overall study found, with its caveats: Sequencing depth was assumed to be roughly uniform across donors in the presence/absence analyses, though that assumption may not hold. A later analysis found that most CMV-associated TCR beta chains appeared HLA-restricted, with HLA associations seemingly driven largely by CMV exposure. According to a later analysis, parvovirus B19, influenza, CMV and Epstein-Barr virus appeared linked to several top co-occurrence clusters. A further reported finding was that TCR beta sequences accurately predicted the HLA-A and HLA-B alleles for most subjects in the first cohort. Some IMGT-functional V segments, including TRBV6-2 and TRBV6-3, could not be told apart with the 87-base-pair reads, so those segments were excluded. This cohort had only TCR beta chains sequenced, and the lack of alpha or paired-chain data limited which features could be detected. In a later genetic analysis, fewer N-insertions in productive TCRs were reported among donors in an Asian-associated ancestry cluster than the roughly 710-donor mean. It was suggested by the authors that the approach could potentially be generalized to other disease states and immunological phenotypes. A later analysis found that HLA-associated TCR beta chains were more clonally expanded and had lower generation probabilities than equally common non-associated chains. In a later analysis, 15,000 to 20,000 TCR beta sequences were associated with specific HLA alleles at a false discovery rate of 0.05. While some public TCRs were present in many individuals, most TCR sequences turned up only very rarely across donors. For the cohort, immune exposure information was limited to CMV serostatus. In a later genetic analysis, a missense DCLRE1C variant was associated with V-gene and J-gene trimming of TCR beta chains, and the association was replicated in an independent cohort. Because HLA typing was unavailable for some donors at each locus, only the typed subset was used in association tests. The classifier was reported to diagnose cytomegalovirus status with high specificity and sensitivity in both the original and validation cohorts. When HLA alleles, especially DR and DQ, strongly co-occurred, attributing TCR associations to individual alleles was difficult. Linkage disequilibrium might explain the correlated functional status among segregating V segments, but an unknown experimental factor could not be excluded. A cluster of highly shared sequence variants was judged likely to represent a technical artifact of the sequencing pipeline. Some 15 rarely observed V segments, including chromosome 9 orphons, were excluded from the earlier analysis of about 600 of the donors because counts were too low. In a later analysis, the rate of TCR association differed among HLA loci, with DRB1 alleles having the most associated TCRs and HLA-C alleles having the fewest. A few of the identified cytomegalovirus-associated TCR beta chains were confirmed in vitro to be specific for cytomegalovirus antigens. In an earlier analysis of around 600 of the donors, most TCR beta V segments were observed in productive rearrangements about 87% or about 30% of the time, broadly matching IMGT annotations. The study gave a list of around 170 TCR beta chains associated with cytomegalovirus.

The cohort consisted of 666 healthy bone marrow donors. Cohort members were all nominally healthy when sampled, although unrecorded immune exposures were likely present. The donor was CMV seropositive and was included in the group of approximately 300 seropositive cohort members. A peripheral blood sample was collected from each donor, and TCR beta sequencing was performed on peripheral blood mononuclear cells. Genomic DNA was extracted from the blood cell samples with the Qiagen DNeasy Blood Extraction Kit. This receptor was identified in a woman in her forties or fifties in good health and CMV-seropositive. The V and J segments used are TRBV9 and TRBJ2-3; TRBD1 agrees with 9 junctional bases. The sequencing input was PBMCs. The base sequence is TGTGCCAGCAGCGGATGGGCAACAGGGGGCCGAACAGATACGCAGTATTTT. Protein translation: CASSGWATGGRTDTQYF.